The 18 T cell receptor beta chains in this list originate from one sample, sequenced in a study of cytomegalovirus exposure and HLA in healthy donors. 13 Jbeta primers and 60 Vbeta primers were used for the PCR. Generated by immunoSEQ multiplex PCR, the TCRdb table keeps only in-frame clones and is missing some. This table holds around 210,000 clones, about 88% found once. Sequenced input: PBMCs. These receptors were obtained from a girl aged 2-10 years in good health and CMV-seronegative.

The chain joins TRBV7-3 to TRBJ2-3, with D perhaps TRBD2 (5 bases). Trimming removed 5 bases from V and 4 bases from J, with 13 bases in between. The CDR3 is made up of 14 amino acids. Germline V gene sequence: CDR1 SGHTA, CDR2 FQGTGA. CDR3 sequence: CASSPGSGPDTQYF. CDR3 coding DNA: TGTGCCAGCAGCCCGGGATCTGGCCCAGATACGCAGTATTTT.

In this sample, this clone turned up once. The genes are TRBV6-5 and TRBJ2-7; 9 bases line up with TRBD2. This CDR3 is built from 15 residues. The germline CDR1 and CDR2 sequences are MNHEY and SVGAGI. J lost 4 bases, V lost 2 bases, and 6 bases had no gene match. CDR3 sequence reads: CASSYGLAGSYEQYF. In DNA, the CDR3 is TGTGCCAGCAGTTACGGGCTAGCGGGATCATACGAGCAGTACTTC.

In this sample, this clone turned up a few times. The CDR3 sequence: CASSSYNEQYF. The CDR3 DNA follows: TGTGCCAGCAGTTCTTACAACGAGCAGTACTTC. The V and J genes are TRBV2 and TRBJ2-7; D gene unclear. Trimming stripped 5 bases from V and 5 bases from J, with 7 bases between. The CDR3 length is 11 residues. The germline gives CDR1 SNHLY, CDR2 FYNNEI.

This chain links TRBV6-5 with TRBJ2-6, with TRBD1 as a possible D gene (5 bases). Trimming took 7 bases from V and 4 from J, leaving 11 bases between them. CDR1 MNHEY and CDR2 SVGAGI come from the germline V gene. This CDR3 spans 14 amino acids. CDR3 in DNA: TGTGCCAGCACCGAGCCAGGGGGGGCCAACGTCCTGACTTTC. Residues: CASTEPGGANVLTF.

The genes are TRBV6-5 and TRBJ2-1, with D possibly TRBD2 on 5 matching bases. This CDR3 region has 15 residues. Looked up from germline, CDR1 is MNHEY and CDR2 is SVGAGI. V was trimmed by 0 bases and J by 5 bases, leaving 11 bases between them. CDR3 coding DNA: TGTGCCAGCAGTTACTCGCTAGCTCTGAACAATGAGCAGTTCTTC. The encoded protein is CASSYSLALNNEQFF.

This chain uses TRBV6-5 with TRBJ1-5, with D perhaps TRBD1 (5 bases). V shed 4 bases and J shed 2 bases, with 12 bases lying between them. This CDR3 comprises 15 residues. The V gene's germline CDR1 is MNHEY and CDR2 SVGAGI. The CDR3 loop reads CASSSGGGGNQPQHF. CDR3 coding DNA: TGTGCCAGCAGTTCCGGTGGAGGGGGCAATCAGCCCCAGCATTTT.

Points on this clone: The sample has other DNA sequences that encode this CDR3 too. The rearrangement joins TRBV15 to TRBJ1-1; 7 bases map to TRBD1. CDR1 and CDR2 from the germline V gene are LNHNV and YYDKDF (reference sequence). The V gene end was trimmed by 1 base and the J gene end by 5 bases; junction bases not matched to a gene: 4. The CDR3 runs to 14 residues. The chain's CDR3 is CATSRGQGGTEAFF. The CDR3 region has the DNA TGTGCCACCAGCAGAGGACAGGGTGGTACTGAAGCTTTCTTT.

The rearrangement links TRBV27 to TRBJ2-7; 9 bases map to TRBD1. V lost 5 bases, J lost 4 bases, and 9 bases stayed unmatched. There are 15 residues in the CDR3. CDR1 and CDR2 from the germline V gene are MNHEY and SMNVEV (reference sequence). In nucleotides, the CDR3 is TGTGCCAGCAGTCGACCGGGACAGGGAGCGTACGAGCAGTACTTC. Residues: CASSRPGQGAYEQYF.

The V gene is TRBV7-9, the J gene TRBJ2-1, with 9 nucleotides matching TRBD1. V lost 1 base to trimming and J lost 5 bases; unmatched junction nucleotides: 0. The CDR3 totals 14 residues. In germline, CDR1 is SEHNR, CDR2 FQNEAQ (reference sequence). The CDR3 sequence: CASSLDRGHNEQFF. The CDR3 DNA reads as TGTGCCAGCAGCTTAGACAGGGGGCACAATGAGCAGTTCTTC.

The chain recombines TRBV29-1 with TRBJ2-4; 9 positions match TRBD1. Trimming cost V 7 bases and J 3 bases; bases outside gene matches: 4. Germline values: CDR1 SQVTM, CDR2 ANQGSEA. The CDR3 is made up of 13 amino acids. CDR3 amino acids: CSASGQGKNIQYF. CDR3 DNA: TGCAGCGCCTCGGGACAGGGCAAAAACATTCAGTACTTC.

This sequence joins TRBV4-1 and TRBJ1-3; 7 nucleotides align to TRBD1. The V and J ends lost 9 bases and 0 bases, in that order; junction bases with no gene match: 5. The CDR3 spans 14 residues. Germline-derived CDR1 and CDR2 are MGHRA and YSYEKL. The CDR3: CASGDSSSGNTIYF. As DNA, the CDR3 is TGCGCCAGTGGGGACAGCTCCTCTGGAAACACCATATATTTT.

The rearrangement uses TRBV5-1 and TRBJ1-1, with a tentative D call TRBD1 (6 bases). The CDR3 runs to 17 residues. Per germline, CDR1 SGHRS and CDR2 YFSETQ. The V end lost 1 base, the J end lost 0 bases, and 16 bases lay between the germline ends. CDR3 nucleotide sequence: TGCGCCAGCAGCTTGACCCCCTTACAGGGTATGAACACTGAAGCTTTCTTT. Its protein is CASSLTPLQGMNTEAFF.

The chain recombines TRBV9 with TRBJ2-1; TRBD2 matches 10 bases. Germline CDR1 SGDLS, CDR2 YYNGEE. Losses at the gene ends were 4 bases for V and 6 bases for J; bases not matched to a gene: 10. The CDR3 runs to 16 residues. The CDR3: CASSPMELAGVNEQFF. DNA for the CDR3: TGTGCCAGCAGCCCGATGGAGCTAGCGGGGGTCAATGAGCAGTTCTTC.

A few counts support this clone. Additional DNA sequences in this sample encode the identical CDR3. The rearrangement joins TRBV7-9 to TRBJ2-5; D gene unclear. Germline V gene data show CDR1 as SEHNR and CDR2 as FQNEAQ (reference sequence). CDR3 size: 11 residues. Trimming pared 5 bases from V and 2 bases from J, leaving 3 bases between. CDR3 sequence reads: CASSPQETQYF. Here the CDR3 DNA reads TGTGCCAGCAGCCCTCAAGAGACCCAGTACTTC. Combining the CDR3 with reference TRBV7-9 and TRBJ2-5 gives the whole variable domain DTGVSQNPRHKITKRGQNVTFRCDPISEHNRLYWYRQTLGQGPEFLTYFQNEAQLEKSRLLSDRFSAERPKGSFSTLEIQRTEQGDSAMYLCASSPQETQYFGPGTRLLVL.

The CDR3 region is CASSWEGGGNSPLHF. In nucleotides, the CDR3 is TGTGCCAGCAGTTGGGAAGGGGGCGGTAATTCACCCCTCCACTTT. V gene TRBV27 combines with J gene TRBJ1-6; 7 bases fit TRBD1. From germline, CDR1 is MNHEY and CDR2 SMNVEV (reference sequence). The CDR3 contains 15 residues. The junction had 6 bases not matched to a gene; V was cut back by 4 bases and J by 6 bases.

The V and J genes are TRBV27 and TRBJ2-3; D gene unclear. Germline CDR1 is MNHEY and CDR2 is SMNVEV (reference sequence). Trimming took off 0 bases at V and 2 bases at J, with 6 bases between the two ends. This CDR3 is built from 14 residues. The CDR3 loop is CASSLSPFTDTQYF. Here the CDR3 DNA reads TGTGCCAGCAGTTTATCCCCTTTCACAGATACGCAGTATTTT.

The rearrangement links TRBV7-9 to TRBJ2-1; TRBD2 matches at 11 bases. The CDR3 spans 16 residues. From germline, CDR1 is SEHNR and CDR2 FQNEAQ (reference sequence). J lost 2 bases, V lost 5 bases, and 5 bases had no gene match. CDR3 residues: CASSPQGLAAYNEQFF. For the CDR3, the DNA is TGTGCCAGCAGCCCCCAGGGACTAGCGGCCTACAATGAGCAGTTCTTC.

The CDR3 region is CASSLLAGVTDTQYF. DNA for the CDR3: TGTGCCAGCAGTTTACTAGCGGGAGTCACAGATACGCAGTATTTT. The rearrangement joins TRBV14 to TRBJ2-3, with 11 bases lining up with TRBD2. Germline loops: CDR1 SGHDN, CDR2 FVKESK. With 6 bases clipped from V and 2 bases from J, the junction kept 4 bases outside the gene matches. The CDR3 is made up of 15 amino acids. The variable domain in full, with the rest retrieved from reference TRBV14 and TRBJ2-3, is EAGVTQFPSHSVIEKGQTVTLRCDPISGHDNLYWYRRVMGKEIKFLLHFVKESKQDESGMPNNRFLAERTGGTYSTLKVQPAELEDSGVYFCASSLLAGVTDTQYFGPGTRLTVL.